These T cell receptor beta chains were read from a single sample in a study of blood T cell repertoires in COVID-19. Profiled with immunoSEQ multiplex PCR; TCRdb holds only in-frame clones, not every one. The sample carries about 45,000 clones, approximately 82% recorded once. The material sequenced was peripheral blood. The receptors were sampled from a woman at least 80 years old with acute or convalescent COVID-19. The conserved cysteine and the conserved F or W are not part of the CDR3 here. Each record gives: V gene, J gene, CDR3 protein.

>TRBV7-9|TRBJ1-2
ASSREGDRVYGYT
>TRBV5-1|TRBJ1-2
ASSLNQNYGYT
>TRBV30|TRBJ1-3
AWRGRGSGNTIY
>TRBV6-6|TRBJ1-1
ASSYRGRNTEAF
>TRBV5-1|TRBJ1-1
ASSLEAGPNTEAF
>TRBV19|TRBJ2-3
ASSIILAGTQDTQY
>TRBV7-9|TRBJ1-2
ASSLVGVANYGYT
>TRBV6-6|TRBJ2-1
ASSYSSSGSLYEQF
>TRBV25-1|TRBJ1-1
ASRETGGDTEAF
>TRBV4-2|TRBJ2-2
ASSPSRSGELF
>TRBV9|TRBJ2-5
ASSAPSGVGETQY
>TRBV28|TRBJ1-2
ASSAPGGASSYGYT
>TRBV7-6|TRBJ1-3
ASSQEGGFAGNTIY
>TRBV7-9|TRBJ1-3
ASSPLRENTIY
>TRBV25-1|TRBJ1-6
ASSEEQVYNSPLH
>TRBV5-1|TRBJ2-1
ASSLAVSGQGINNEQF
>TRBV14|TRBJ1-6
ASSHQGGGSPLH
>TRBV2|TRBJ2-5
ASRYGGTGGQETQY
>TRBV5-1|TRBJ1-1
ASSTEPSIGLANTEAF
>TRBV6-5|TRBJ1-5
ASSEAGGRNQPQH
>TRBV5-1|TRBJ1-6
ASSLGQGVSSPLH
>TRBV7-2|TRBJ1-2
ASSLAGGGGGYT